A single sample is the source of the 14 T cell receptor beta chains below, sequenced in a study of blood T cell repertoires in COVID-19. Clones were sequenced by immunoSEQ multiplex PCR, and TCRdb holds only the in-frame ones, with some missing. The table shows under 150,000 clones, with roughly 84% occurring only once. Input material: PBMCs or T cells enriched from blood (not recorded which). These receptor sequences come from a man in his forties or fifties in a cohort exposed to, infected with or recovered from COVID-19 (not recorded which).

In nucleotides, the CDR3 is TGTGCCAGCAGTGGGGGGACAGTCAACTATGGCTACACCTTC. Translating it yields CASSGGTVNYGYTF. The chain couples TRBV2 to TRBJ1-2; 7 bases align to TRBD1. The CDR3 is 14 residues long. Germline V gene sequence: CDR1 SNHLY, CDR2 FYNNEI. Trimming removed 4 bases from V and 2 bases from J; junction bases left unmatched: 4.

The V call is TRBV27, the J call TRBJ1-1; TRBD1 might be the D (6 bases). Looked up from germline, CDR1 is MNHEY and CDR2 is SMNVEV (reference sequence). The CDR3 has 17 amino acids. V lost 7 bases and J lost 7, with 28 bases in between. CDR3 amino acids: CASKGKEGGRLGGEAFF. Written as DNA, the CDR3 is TGTGCCAGCAAAGGGAAAGAGGGGGGGAGGCTGGGAGGTGAAGCTTTCTTT.

The V gene is TRBV28, the J gene TRBJ2-7, with 7 nucleotides matching TRBD2. The CDR3 runs 14 residues. The ends lost 2 bases at V and 2 bases at J; junction bases unmatched: 3. The germline gives CDR1 MDHEN, CDR2 SYDVKM. CDR3 nucleotide sequence: TGTGCCAGCAGTTTAGGGGGAGGGACCTACGAGCAGTACTTC. It codes for CASSLGGGTYEQYF.

V and J are TRBV7-2 and TRBJ2-1; D might be TRBD2 (7 bases). There are 15 residues in the CDR3. Trimming stripped 1 base from V and 5 bases from J, with 12 bases between. The germline gives CDR1 SGHTA, CDR2 FQGNSA. The CDR3 DNA follows: TGTGCCAGCAGCTTAGGCGGGGGCCTACACAATGAGCAGTTCTTC. This gives the protein CASSLGGGLHNEQFF.

CDR3 protein: CASSGLGTAYGYTF. CDR3 nucleotides: TGTGCCAGCAGTGGCCTAGGGACAGCTTATGGCTACACCTTC. The chain recombines TRBV25-1 with TRBJ1-2, with 7 bases fitting TRBD1. The V segment lost 4 bases and the J segment 5 bases; nucleotides outside the gene matches: 7. The CDR3 spans 14 residues. Germline V gives CDR1 MGHDK, CDR2 SYGVNS.

This chain joins TRBV6-4 and TRBJ1-5, with TRBD1 as a possible D gene (5 bases). Germline CDR1 reads MRHNA; CDR2 reads SNTAGT. The V gene lost 4 bases and the J gene lost 0 bases, with 13 bases spanning the gap. The CDR3 contains 16 residues. CDR3 nucleotides: TGTGCCAGCAGTGCGACAGTTCCGAATAGCAATCAGCCCCAGCATTTT. It yields the protein CASSATVPNSNQPQHF.

The rearrangement joins TRBV4-1 to TRBJ2-7; TRBD2 agrees at 8 bases. V was pared by 4 bases and J by 4 bases, with 9 bases of the junction left unmatched. In germline, CDR1 is MGHRA, CDR2 YSYEKL. The CDR3 length is 15 residues. This CDR3 is CASSPTSGDPYEQYF. The CDR3 coding sequence is TGCGCCAGCAGCCCAACTAGCGGCGATCCTTACGAGCAGTACTTC.

CDR3 in amino acids: CASSPEPGQGVDEQFF. The CDR3 DNA reads as TGCGCCAGCAGCCCCGAACCGGGACAGGGGGTGGATGAGCAGTTCTTC. J is TRBJ2-1 and V is TRBV4-3; 11 bases fit TRBD1. In germline, CDR1 is LGHNA, CDR2 YSLEER. This CDR3 contains 16 residues. V shed 4 bases, J shed 8 bases, and the junction held 10 bases outside the gene matches.

This sequence joins TRBV27 and TRBJ1-4; weak D call: TRBD1 (5 bases). The CDR3 is 15 amino acids. Germline CDR1 is MNHEY and CDR2 is SMNVEV (reference sequence). Between the trimmed V and J ends, which lost 3 bases and 0 bases, there was a span of 8 bases. The CDR3 here is CASSFTTATNEKLFF. In nucleotides, the CDR3 is TGTGCCAGCAGTTTTACGACAGCAACTAATGAAAAACTGTTTTTT. Full variable domain (outside the CDR3, taken from reference TRBV27 and TRBJ1-4): EAQVTQNPRYLITVTGKKLTVTCSQNMNHEYMSWYRQDPGLGLRQIYYSMNVEVTDKGDVPEGYKVSRKEKRNFPLILESPSPNQTSLYFCASSFTTATNEKLFFGSGTQLSVL.

V and J are TRBV21-1 and TRBJ1-5. TRBV21-1 counts as a pseudogene. CDR3 length: 15 residues. The CDR3 DNA sequence: TGTGCCAGCAGCAAGTGGGGGGGGCAGAATCAGCCCCAGCATTTT. Its protein is CASSKWGGQNQPQHF.

The chain uses TRBV12-3 or TRBV12-4 and TRBJ2-1, with D possibly TRBD2 on 6 matching bases. Trimming took 1 base from V and 12 from J, leaving 10 bases between them. This CDR3 has 12 amino acids. The CDR3 is CASSLVLGGQFF. Here the CDR3 DNA reads TGTGCCAGCAGTTTAGTGCTGGGAGGGCAGTTCTTC.

CDR3 amino acids: CASSQGGFEKLFF. CDR3 coding DNA: TGTGCCAGCAGCCAGGGAGGGTTCGAAAAACTGTTTTTT. The chain is built from TRBV12-3 or TRBV12-4 and TRBJ1-4; D may be TRBD1 (5 bases). Trimming removed 6 bases at V and 8 bases at J, with 13 bases between. The CDR3 runs 13 residues.

The gene calls are TRBV29-1 and TRBJ1-2; D is undetermined. There are 14 residues in the CDR3. The V gene lost 6 bases and the J gene lost 2 bases, with 16 bases spanning the gap. The V gene's germline CDR1 is SQVTM and CDR2 ANQGSEA. CDR3 residues: CSVPTREENYGYTF. CDR3 coding DNA: TGCAGCGTCCCCACCCGCGAGGAAAACTATGGCTACACCTTC. Drawing the rest from reference TRBV29-1 and TRBJ1-2, the complete variable domain is SAVISQKPSRDICQRGTSLTIQCQVDSQVTMMFWYRQQPGQSLTLIATANQGSEATYESGFVIDKFPISRPNLTFSTLTVSNMSPEDSSIYLCSVPTREENYGYTFGSGTRLTVV.

This clone has just one count. The gene calls are TRBV15 and TRBJ1-5, with TRBD1 identical over 12 bases. J gave up 6 bases and V 6 bases, and 6 bases lay outside the gene matches. The CDR3 runs to 15 residues. The germline CDR1 and CDR2 sequences are LNHNV and YYDKDF (reference sequence). The CDR3 DNA is TGTGCCACCAGAGAGGGACAGGGGGCCGTTCAGCCCCAGCATTTT. Protein: CATREGQGAVQPQHF.